Presented here are 9 T cell receptor beta chains from one specimen sequenced in a study of regulatory T cells in long-lasting Graves disease. Time point specified: newly diagnosed GD, antithyroid drugs for less than 3 months. Isolated PBMC RNA provided the starting material for the TCR library. iRepertoire HTBI primers and Arm-PCR of CDR3 regions built TCR beta libraries. TCRdb called the multiplex PCR reads again in MiXCR, with one record for every CDR3 protein. The sample has about 500,000 distinct CDR3 sequences, roughly 16% seen once. A further study also used this sample, focusing on T cells in Graves' hyperthyroidism and ophthalmopathy.

The sample consisted of peripheral blood mononuclear cells (PBMCs), taken at new diagnosis, from a patient treated with antithyroid drugs. These receptors were collected from a middle-aged man with Graves disease.

This clonotype was counted only a few times. The V gene is TRBV2, the J gene TRBJ2-3, with 7 bases identical to TRBD1. Germline loops: CDR1 SNHLY, CDR2 FYNNEI. CDR3 length equals 13 residues. V shed 6 bases, J shed 2 bases, and the junction held 2 bases outside the gene matches. CDR3 in DNA: TGTGCCAGCAGGACAGGGATCACAGATACGCAGTATTTT. It codes for CASRTGITDTQYF.

This clonotype was counted ten times or more. The chain couples TRBV28 to TRBJ1-1, with TRBD1 matching over 8 bases. This CDR3 region has 15 residues. With V trimmed by 5 bases and J by 4 bases, 9 bases remained unmatched. CDR1 and CDR2 (germline): MDHEN, SYDVKM. CDR3 coding DNA: TGTGCCAGCAGTCCCCCGGGGACAGGAGGCACTGAAGCTTTCTTT. This gives the protein CASSPPGTGGTEAFF. Complete variable domain (other parts from reference TRBV28 and TRBJ1-1): DVKVTQSSRYLVKRTGEKVFLECVQDMDHENMFWYRQDPGLGLRLIYFSYDVKMKEKGDIPEGYSVSREKKERFSLILESASTNQTSMYLCASSPPGTGGTEAFFGQGTRLTVV.

This chain connects TRBV11-2 to TRBJ2-3; 9 bases line up with TRBD1. The germline V gene has CDR1 SGHAT and CDR2 FQNNGV. The length of the CDR3 is 16 residues. The V gene end was trimmed by 4 bases and the J gene end by 3 bases; junction bases not matched to a gene: 8. CDR3 loop: CASSSTSTGGTDTQYF. In DNA form, the CDR3 reads TGTGCCAGCAGCTCGACCTCGACAGGGGGGACAGATACGCAGTATTTT.

This clonotype was detected ten times or more. This chain uses TRBV11-2 with TRBJ2-1; no reliable D call. This CDR3 is 15 amino acids long. Per germline, CDR1 SGHAT and CDR2 FQNNGV. The germline V and J ends were trimmed by 4 bases and 4 bases, with 14 bases remaining between them. This CDR3 reads CASSSYVGPYNEQFF. As DNA, the CDR3 is TGTGCCAGCAGCTCGTATGTCGGGCCTTACAATGAGCAGTTCTTC.

This clonotype was seen repeatedly, ten times or more. This rearrangement joins TRBV11-2 to TRBJ2-2; D uncertain. CDR3 length: 14 residues. Germline V gene sequence: CDR1 SGHAT, CDR2 FQNNGV. Trimming removed 6 bases at V and 2 bases at J, with 10 bases between. CDR3 sequence: CASRVRSNTGELFF. CDR3 sequence (DNA): TGTGCCAGCAGAGTTCGGTCTAACACCGGGGAGCTGTTTTTT.

The V and J genes are TRBV29-1 and TRBJ2-7; D remains ambiguous. Germline-derived CDR1 and CDR2 are SQVTM and ANQGSEA. This CDR3 comprises 13 residues. The V end was cut by 7 bases, the J end by 1 base, with 14 bases between. The CDR3 nucleotides are TGCAGCGGTAGAGAATCAGAATCCTACGAGCAGTACTTC. Its protein is CSGRESESYEQYF.

Remarks on this clonotype: Possible read error: a much larger clone is one base away. This chain uses TRBV5-1 with TRBJ2-1; a weak D match, TRBD1 (6 bases). Germline V CDR1 and CDR2: SGHRS, YFSETQ. The CDR3 sequence is 15 residues long. CDR3 residues: CASSPRQVSYTEQFF. The CDR3 DNA reads TGTGCCAGCAGCCCGAGACAGGTGTCCTACACTGAGCAGTTCTTC.

This clonotype was recorded at least ten times. V and J are TRBV28 and TRBJ2-7, with D uncertain. CDR3 length: 13 residues. Per germline, CDR1 MDHEN and CDR2 SYDVKM. Between the trimmed V and J ends, which lost 3 bases and 3 bases, there was a span of 9 bases. CDR3 nucleotide sequence: TGTGCCAGCAGTTTGGCGCTTAACTACGAGCAGTACTTC. Encoded protein: CASSLALNYEQYF. Drawing the rest from reference TRBV28 and TRBJ2-7, the complete variable domain is DVKVTQSSRYLVKRTGEKVFLECVQDMDHENMFWYRQDPGLGLRLIYFSYDVKMKEKGDIPEGYSVSREKKERFSLILESASTNQTSMYLCASSLALNYEQYFGPGTRLTVT.

The V call is TRBV2, the J call TRBJ2-2, with TRBD2 identical over 10 bases. The CDR3 contains 16 residues. With V trimmed by 8 bases and J by 7 bases, 13 bases remained unmatched. Germline V CDR1 and CDR2: SNHLY, FYNNEI. CDR3 sequence (DNA): TGTGCCAGCTCCCGAGGTCTAGCGGGAGCGAGCGGGGAGCTGTTTTTT. Translating it yields CASSRGLAGASGELFF.